This T cell receptor beta chain was sequenced during a study of radiotherapy plus CTLA-4 blockade in lung cancer. This CDR3 is built from 14 residues. Germline values: CDR1 SGHRS, CDR2 YFSETQ. V shed 4 bases and J shed 2 bases, with 7 bases lying between them. The method was immunoSEQ multiplex PCR; TCRdb's version includes in-frame clones alone and lacks a portion of them. The top ten hold approximately 10% of the sample, which has 30,000 to 45,000 clones, 72% seen once. V and J are TRBV5-1 and TRBJ2-6; D uncertain. This receptor was identified in a human donor with non-small cell lung cancer who had stable disease on radiotherapy plus ipilimumab. The source material was peripheral blood, sampled from a patient treated with radiotherapy plus ipilimumab. CDR3 region: CASSPRPGANVLTF. The CDR3 nucleotides read TGCGCCAGCAGCCCCAGGCCTGGGGCCAACGTCCTGACTTTC.